This TCR beta chain was identified during a study of blood T cell repertoires in COVID-19. Background on the study: From the United States, Italy and Spain came samples of acute and convalescent COVID-19. PBMCs, B-cell-depleted T cells, or T cells provided the cDNA or gDNA that made up the material.

Study processing details: Amplification from reference gene primers served as the basis for estimated nucleated cell counts. Generated by immunoSEQ multiplex PCR, the TCRdb table keeps only in-frame clones and is missing some. That table gives V, J and clone size, and the DNA gave D and trimming. The table has 130,000 or so clones, 80% to 90% seen once. CDR1 KGHSH and CDR2 LQKENI come from the germline V gene. The germline V and J ends were trimmed by 3 bases and 6 bases, with 15 bases remaining between them. This CDR3 comprises 16 residues. This clonotype originated in a woman in her sixties with acute or convalescent COVID-19. This chain joins TRBV18 and TRBJ1-6, with D tentatively TRBD1 (6 bases). The source material was peripheral blood. As DNA, the CDR3 is TGTGCCAGCTCACCCTACAGGGTTAGGGGTAATTCACCCCTCCACTTT. This codes for CASSPYRVRGNSPLHF.